The present TCR beta chain was sequenced within a study of CXCR3-negative and CXCR3-positive naive CD8 T cells (dated by TCRdb to between 2018 and 2021). Turning to the overall study: In total, about 150 million TRB reads were obtained, corresponding to roughly 1.5 +/- 0.3 million reads per library. Diversity and physicochemical repertoire analyses covered eleven to twelve donors pooled from two independent experiments. For the TRBV-TRBJ cluster analysis, the naive subsets came from roughly 5 donors, while the memory cells came from 3 donors. Study-wide conclusions, independent of this receptor: Repertoire diversity was comparably high in both naive subsets but much lower in memory CD8+ T cells. TRB CDR3s from CXCR3-positive naive cells showed higher hydrophobicity (lower Kidera factor 4), lower energy, and higher strength and volume indices than CXCR3-negative naive cells. TRBV-TRBJ usage was similar between naive CXCR3-negative and CXCR3-positive cells from the same donor, while memory cells showed distinct patterns. Freshly isolated PBMCs were used for most assays because CXCR3 expression went down partially after cryopreservation. Because surface CD5, which has been linked to self-reactivity in mice, was comparable between naive subsets, TCR interaction strength was also inferred from TRB CDR3 physicochemical properties.

Notes on this clonotype: Its antigen remains undetermined.

For every CD8+ T cell subset, 300,000 cells were flow-sorted straight into RLT lysis buffer, and each subset was sorted in triplicate. Naive CD8+ T cells were defined stringently as CD45RO-CCR7+CD27+CD95- to exclude memory contaminants. Peripheral blood mononuclear cells were isolated from buffy coats using standard density gradient centrifugation. Naive CXCR3-negative and CXCR3-positive CD8+ T cells were flow-sorted on a FACSAria III. Total RNA was extracted from sorted cells using an RNeasy Mini Kit. Sequencing took place on a NextSeq 550. The Human TCR Profiling Kit (MiLaboratory) was used to prepare UMI-labeled 5' RACE TRB cDNA libraries. The full amount of extracted RNA was used for cDNA synthesis, and the full amount of resulting cDNA was used for PCR amplification. Libraries were prepared in parallel using an identical number of PCR cycles. The original methods were these. MIGEC and MiXCR extracted about 50,000 +/- 10,000 unique UMI-labeled TRB cDNA molecules per library, requiring at least two reads per UMI. On average, each library contained approximately 40,000 +/- 10,000 functional in-frame TRB CDR3 nucleotide clonotypes without stop codons. After each sample was downsampled to 5000 UMI-labeled TRB molecules, VDJtools was used to calculate diversity metrics such as normalized Shannon-Wiener and Chao1. For the central five CDR3 residues, VDJtools calculated physicochemical properties weighted by clonotype size, namely interaction energy, strength, volume and Kidera factor 4. After the reads were reprocessed by TCRdb, one entry was made per CDR3 protein sequence, with no DNA. Clone size and V and J calls follow TCRdb, not the original study. The sample table records 150,000 or so distinct CDR3 sequences. The biggest ten clones account for about 0.44% of the sample.

The TCR sequence derives from a human donor in good health. Some clones in this sample may be carry-over from other donors' samples. The specimen sequenced was naive CXCR3+ CD8+ T cells from blood. Read against the paper, the sample's cell subset or site label means: CD45RO-CCR7+CD27+CD95- naive CD8+ T cells expressing CXCR3 (TNR3+).

CDR3 protein: CASSNRDREYEQYF. This chain joins TRBV7-9 to TRBJ2-7; TCRdb picks TRBD1, but there is no DNA to check that call. CDR1 and CDR2 are read off the germline V gene (reference sequence) as SEHNR and FQNEAQ. The CDR3 spans 14 residues, from the cysteine through the phenylalanine. Only the protein sequence is given.